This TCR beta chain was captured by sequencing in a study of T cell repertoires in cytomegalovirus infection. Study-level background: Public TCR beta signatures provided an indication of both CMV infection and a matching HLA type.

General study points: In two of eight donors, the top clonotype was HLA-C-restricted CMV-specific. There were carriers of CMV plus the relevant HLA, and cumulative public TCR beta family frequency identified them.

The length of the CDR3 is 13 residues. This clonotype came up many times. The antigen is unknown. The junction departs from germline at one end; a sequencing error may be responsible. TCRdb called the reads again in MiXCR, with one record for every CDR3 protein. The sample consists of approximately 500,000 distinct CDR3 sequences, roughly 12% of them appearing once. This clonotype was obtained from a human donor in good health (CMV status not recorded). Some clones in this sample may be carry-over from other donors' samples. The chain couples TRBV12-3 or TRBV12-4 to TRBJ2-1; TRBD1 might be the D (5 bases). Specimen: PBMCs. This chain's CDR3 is CASSLARGNEQFF. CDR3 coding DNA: TGTGCCAGCAGCTTAGCAAGGGGCAATGAGCAGTTCTTC.